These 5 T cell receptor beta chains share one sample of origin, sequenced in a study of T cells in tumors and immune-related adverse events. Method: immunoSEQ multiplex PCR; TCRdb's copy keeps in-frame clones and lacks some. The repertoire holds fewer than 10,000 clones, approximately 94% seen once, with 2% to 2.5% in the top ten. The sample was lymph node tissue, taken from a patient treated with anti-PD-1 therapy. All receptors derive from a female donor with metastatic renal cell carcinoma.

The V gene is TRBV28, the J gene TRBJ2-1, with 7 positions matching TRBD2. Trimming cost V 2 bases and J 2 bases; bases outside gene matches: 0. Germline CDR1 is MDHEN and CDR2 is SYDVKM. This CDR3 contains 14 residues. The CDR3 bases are TGTGCCAGCAGTTTAGCGGGGGCCTACAATGAGCAGTTCTTC. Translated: CASSLAGAYNEQFF.

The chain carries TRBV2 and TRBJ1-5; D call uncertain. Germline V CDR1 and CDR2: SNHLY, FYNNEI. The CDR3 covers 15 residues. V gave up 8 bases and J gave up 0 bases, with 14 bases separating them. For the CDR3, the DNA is TGTGCCAGCGGATTTGAGGGCGATAGCAATCAGCCCCAGCATTTT. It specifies CASGFEGDSNQPQHF.

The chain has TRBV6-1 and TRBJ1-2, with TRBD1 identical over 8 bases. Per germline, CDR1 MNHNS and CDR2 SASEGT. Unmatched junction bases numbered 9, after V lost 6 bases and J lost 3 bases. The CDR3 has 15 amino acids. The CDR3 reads CASRLMQGADYGYTF. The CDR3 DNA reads TGTGCCAGCAGATTAATGCAGGGGGCGGACTATGGCTACACCTTC.

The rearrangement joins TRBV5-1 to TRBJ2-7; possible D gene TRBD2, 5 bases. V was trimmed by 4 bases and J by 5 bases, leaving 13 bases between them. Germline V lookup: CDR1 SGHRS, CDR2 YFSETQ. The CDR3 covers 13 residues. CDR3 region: CASSPHAGNEQYF. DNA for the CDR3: TGCGCCAGCAGCCCCCACGCCGGGAACGAGCAGTACTTC.

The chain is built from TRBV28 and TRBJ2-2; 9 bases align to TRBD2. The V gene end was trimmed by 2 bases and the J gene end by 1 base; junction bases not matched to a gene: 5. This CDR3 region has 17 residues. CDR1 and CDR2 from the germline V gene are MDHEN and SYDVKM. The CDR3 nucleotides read TGTGCCAGCAGTTTACTGGCGGGAGGGCAGAACACCGGGGAGCTGTTTTTT. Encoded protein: CASSLLAGGQNTGELFF.